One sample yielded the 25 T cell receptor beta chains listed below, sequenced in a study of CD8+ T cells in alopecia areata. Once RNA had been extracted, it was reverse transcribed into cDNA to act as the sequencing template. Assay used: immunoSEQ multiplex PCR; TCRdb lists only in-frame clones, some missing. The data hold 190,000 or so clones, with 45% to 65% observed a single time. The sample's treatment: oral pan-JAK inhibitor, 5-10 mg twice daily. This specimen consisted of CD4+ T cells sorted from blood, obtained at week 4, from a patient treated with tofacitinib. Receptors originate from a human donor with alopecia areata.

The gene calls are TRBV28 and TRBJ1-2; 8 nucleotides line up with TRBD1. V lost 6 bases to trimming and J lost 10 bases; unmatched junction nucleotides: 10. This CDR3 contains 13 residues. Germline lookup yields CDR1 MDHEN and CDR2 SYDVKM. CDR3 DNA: TGTGCCAGCAGACAGGGACAGGAGAACGTCTACACCTTC. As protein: CASRQGQENVYTF.

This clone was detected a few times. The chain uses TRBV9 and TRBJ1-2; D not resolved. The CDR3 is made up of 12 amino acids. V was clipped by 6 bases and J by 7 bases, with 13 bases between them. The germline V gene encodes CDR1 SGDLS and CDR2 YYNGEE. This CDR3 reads CASNAVEAGYTF. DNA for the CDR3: TGTGCCAGCAATGCGGTGGAGGCTGGCTACACCTTC.

The CDR3 DNA sequence: TGTGCCAGCAGCTTAGACAGGGGTATTGGCTACACCTTC. Amino acid sequence: CASSLDRGIGYTF. J is TRBJ1-2 and V is TRBV7-2; 7 nucleotides agree with TRBD1. V was pared by 1 base and J by 7 bases, with 3 bases of the junction left unmatched. The CDR3 spans 13 residues. Per the germline V gene, CDR1 is SGHTA and CDR2 is FQGNSA.

The CDR3 DNA follows: TGCAGCGTCGCTGGGGGAGATGAGCAGTTCTTC. Amino acids: CSVAGGDEQFF. V usage is TRBV29-1 and J usage is TRBJ2-1; the D gene could be TRBD1 or TRBD2 (5 bases each). The germline CDR1 and CDR2 sequences are SQVTM and ANQGSEA. This CDR3 is built from 11 residues. V shed 6 bases and J shed 8 bases, with 11 bases lying between them.

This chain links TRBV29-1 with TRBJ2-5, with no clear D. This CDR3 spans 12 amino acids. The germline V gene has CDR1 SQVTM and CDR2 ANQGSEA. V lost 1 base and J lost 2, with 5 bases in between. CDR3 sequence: CSVEVYQETQYF. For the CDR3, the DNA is TGCAGCGTTGAAGTCTATCAAGAGACCCAGTACTTC.

The CDR3 is CASSTSFSDTDTQYF. The CDR3 coding sequence is TGTGCCAGCAGCACCTCCTTTAGCGACACAGATACGCAGTATTTT. The chain has TRBV7-2 and TRBJ2-3, with D possibly being TRBD2 (5 bases). Trimming stripped 5 bases from V and 2 bases from J, with 14 bases between. The CDR3 is 15 amino acids. The germline CDR1 and CDR2 sequences are SGHTA and FQGNSA.

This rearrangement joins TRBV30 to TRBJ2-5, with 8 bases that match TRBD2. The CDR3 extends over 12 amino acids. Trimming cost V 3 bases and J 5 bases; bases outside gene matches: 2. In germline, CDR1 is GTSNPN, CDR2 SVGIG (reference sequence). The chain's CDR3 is CAWSGGAETQYF. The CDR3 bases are TGTGCCTGGAGCGGGGGGGCCGAGACCCAGTACTTC.

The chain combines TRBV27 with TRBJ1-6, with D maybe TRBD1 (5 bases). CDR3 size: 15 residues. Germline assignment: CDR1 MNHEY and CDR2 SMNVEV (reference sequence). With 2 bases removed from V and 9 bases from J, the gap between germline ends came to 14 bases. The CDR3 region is CASSLIAGWGSPLHF. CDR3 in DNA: TGTGCCAGCAGTTTAATAGCAGGGTGGGGTTCACCCCTCCACTTT.

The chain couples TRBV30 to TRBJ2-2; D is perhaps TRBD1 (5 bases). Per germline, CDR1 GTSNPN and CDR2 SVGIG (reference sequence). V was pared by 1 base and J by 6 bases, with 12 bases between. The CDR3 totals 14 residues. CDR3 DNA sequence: TGTGCCTGGAGTGGTCAGGGCCAGGCCGGGGAGCTGTTTTTT. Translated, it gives CAWSGQGQAGELFF.

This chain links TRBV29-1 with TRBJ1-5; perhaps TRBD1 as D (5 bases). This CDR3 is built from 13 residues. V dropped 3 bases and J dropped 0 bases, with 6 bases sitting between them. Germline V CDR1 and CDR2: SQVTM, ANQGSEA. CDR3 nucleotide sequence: TGCAGCGTTGAGACAGATAGCAATCAGCCCCAGCATTTT. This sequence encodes CSVETDSNQPQHF. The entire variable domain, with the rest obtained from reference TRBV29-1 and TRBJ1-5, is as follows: SAVISQKPSRDICQRGTSLTIQCQVDSQVTMMFWYRQQPGQSLTLIATANQGSEATYESGFVIDKFPISRPNLTFSTLTVSNMSPEDSSIYLCSVETDSNQPQHFGDGTRLSIL.

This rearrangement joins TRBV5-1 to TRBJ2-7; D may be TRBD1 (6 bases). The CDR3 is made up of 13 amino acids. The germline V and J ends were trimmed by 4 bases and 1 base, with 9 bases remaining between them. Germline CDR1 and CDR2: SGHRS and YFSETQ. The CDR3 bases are TGCGCCAGCAGCCCAGGGGTATCCTACGAGCAGTACTTC. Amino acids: CASSPGVSYEQYF.

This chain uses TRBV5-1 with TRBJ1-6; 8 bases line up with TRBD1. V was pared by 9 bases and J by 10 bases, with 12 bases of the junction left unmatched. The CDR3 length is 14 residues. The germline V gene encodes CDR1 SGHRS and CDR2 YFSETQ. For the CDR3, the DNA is TGCGCCACCTCCACCGGGACAGGTGAATCACCCCTCCACTTT. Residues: CATSTGTGESPLHF.

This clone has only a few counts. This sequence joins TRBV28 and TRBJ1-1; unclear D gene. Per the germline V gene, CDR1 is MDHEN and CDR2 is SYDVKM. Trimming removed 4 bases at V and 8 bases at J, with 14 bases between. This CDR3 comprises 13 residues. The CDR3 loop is CASSWTVRGEAFF. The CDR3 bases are TGTGCCAGCAGTTGGACTGTTCGAGGGGAAGCTTTCTTT.

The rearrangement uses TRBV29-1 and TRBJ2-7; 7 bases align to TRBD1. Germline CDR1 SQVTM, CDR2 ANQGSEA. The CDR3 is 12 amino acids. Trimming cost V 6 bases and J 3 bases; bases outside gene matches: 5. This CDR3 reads CSVARTGYEQYF. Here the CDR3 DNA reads TGCAGCGTAGCGCGGACAGGCTACGAGCAGTACTTC.

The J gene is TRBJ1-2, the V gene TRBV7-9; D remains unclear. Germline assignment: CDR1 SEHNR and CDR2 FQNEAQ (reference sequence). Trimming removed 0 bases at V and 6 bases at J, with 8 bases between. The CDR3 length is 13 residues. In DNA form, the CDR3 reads TGTGCCAGCAGCTTAGCCTGGGGTAATGGCTACACCTTC. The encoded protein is CASSLAWGNGYTF.

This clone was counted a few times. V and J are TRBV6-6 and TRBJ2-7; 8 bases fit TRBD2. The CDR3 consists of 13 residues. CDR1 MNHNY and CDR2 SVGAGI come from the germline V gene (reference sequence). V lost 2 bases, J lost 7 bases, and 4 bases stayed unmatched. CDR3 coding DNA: TGTGCCAGCAGTTACCGGCGGGGGGAGGAGCAGTACTTC. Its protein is CASSYRRGEEQYF.

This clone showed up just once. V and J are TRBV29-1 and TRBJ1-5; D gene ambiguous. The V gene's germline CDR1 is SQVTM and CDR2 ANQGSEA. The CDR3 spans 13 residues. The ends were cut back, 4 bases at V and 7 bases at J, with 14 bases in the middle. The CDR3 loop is CSVALPGRQPQHF. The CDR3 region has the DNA TGCAGCGTTGCTTTGCCCGGGAGACAGCCCCAGCATTTT.

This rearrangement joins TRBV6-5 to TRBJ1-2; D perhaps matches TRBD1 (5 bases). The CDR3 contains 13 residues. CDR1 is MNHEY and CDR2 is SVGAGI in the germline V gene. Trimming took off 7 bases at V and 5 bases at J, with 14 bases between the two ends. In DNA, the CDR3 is TGTGCCAGCACCATCGACAGCAATTATGGCTACACCTTC. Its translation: CASTIDSNYGYTF.

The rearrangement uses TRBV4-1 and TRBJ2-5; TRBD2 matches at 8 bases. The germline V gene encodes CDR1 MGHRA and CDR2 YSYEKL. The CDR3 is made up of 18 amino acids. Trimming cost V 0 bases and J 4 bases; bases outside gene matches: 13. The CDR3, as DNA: TGCGCCAGCAGCCAAGATGTCACTAGCGGTCCCCCCGGAGAGACCCAGTACTTC. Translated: CASSQDVTSGPPGETQYF.

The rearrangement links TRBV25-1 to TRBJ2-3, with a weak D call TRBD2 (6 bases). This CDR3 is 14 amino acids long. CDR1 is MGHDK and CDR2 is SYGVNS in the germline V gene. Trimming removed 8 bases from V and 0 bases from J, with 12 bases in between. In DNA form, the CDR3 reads TGTGCCAGCCGTCGGGACTCTAGCACAGATACGCAGTATTTT. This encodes CASRRDSSTDTQYF.

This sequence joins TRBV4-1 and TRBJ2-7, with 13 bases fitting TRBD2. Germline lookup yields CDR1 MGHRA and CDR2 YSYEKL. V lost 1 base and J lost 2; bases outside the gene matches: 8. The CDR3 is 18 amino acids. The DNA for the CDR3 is TGCGCCAGCAGCCAAGCCAGACTAGCGGGGGGTCGGACCTACGAGCAGTACTTC. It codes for CASSQARLAGGRTYEQYF.

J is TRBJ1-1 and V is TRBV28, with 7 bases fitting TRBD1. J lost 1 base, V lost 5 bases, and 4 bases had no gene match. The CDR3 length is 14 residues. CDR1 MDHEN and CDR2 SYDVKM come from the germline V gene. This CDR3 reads CASSRGGTNTEAFF. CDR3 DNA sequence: TGTGCCAGCAGTCGAGGGGGCACGAACACTGAAGCTTTCTTT.

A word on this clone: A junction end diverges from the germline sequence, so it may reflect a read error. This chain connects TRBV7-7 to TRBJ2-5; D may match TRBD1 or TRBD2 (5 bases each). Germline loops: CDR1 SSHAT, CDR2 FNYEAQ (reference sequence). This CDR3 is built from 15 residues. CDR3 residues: CASSSLGGQQETQYF. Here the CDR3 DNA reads TGTGCTAGCAGCTCCCTTGGGGGTCAGCAAGAGACCCAGTACTTC.

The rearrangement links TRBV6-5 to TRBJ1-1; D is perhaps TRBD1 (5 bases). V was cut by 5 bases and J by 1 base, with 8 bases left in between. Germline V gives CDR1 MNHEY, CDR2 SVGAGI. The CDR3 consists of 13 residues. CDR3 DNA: TGTGCCAGCAGTCAGGGCTGGAACACTGAAGCTTTCTTT. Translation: CASSQGWNTEAFF.

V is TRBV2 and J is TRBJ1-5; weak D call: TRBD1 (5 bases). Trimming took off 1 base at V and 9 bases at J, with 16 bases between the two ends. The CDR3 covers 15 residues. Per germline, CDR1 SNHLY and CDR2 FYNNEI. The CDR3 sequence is CASSEGGAGISPQHF. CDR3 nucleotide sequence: TGTGCCAGCAGTGAAGGTGGGGCAGGGATATCGCCCCAGCATTTT.